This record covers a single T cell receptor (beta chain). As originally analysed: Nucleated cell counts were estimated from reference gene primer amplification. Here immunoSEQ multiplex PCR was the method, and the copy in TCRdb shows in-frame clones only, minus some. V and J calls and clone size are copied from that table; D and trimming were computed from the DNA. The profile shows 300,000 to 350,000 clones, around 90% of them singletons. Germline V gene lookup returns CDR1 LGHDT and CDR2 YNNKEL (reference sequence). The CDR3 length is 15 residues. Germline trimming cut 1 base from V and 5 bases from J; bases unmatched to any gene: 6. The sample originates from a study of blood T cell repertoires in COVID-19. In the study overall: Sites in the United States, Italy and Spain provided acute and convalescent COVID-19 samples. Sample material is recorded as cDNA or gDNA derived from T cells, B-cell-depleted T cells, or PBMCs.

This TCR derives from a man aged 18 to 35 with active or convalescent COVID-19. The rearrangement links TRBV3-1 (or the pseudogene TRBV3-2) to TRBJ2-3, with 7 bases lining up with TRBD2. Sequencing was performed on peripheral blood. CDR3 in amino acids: CASSQGLGEGDTQYF. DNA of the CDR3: TGTGCCAGCAGCCAAGGACTAGGGGAGGGAGATACGCAGTATTTT.